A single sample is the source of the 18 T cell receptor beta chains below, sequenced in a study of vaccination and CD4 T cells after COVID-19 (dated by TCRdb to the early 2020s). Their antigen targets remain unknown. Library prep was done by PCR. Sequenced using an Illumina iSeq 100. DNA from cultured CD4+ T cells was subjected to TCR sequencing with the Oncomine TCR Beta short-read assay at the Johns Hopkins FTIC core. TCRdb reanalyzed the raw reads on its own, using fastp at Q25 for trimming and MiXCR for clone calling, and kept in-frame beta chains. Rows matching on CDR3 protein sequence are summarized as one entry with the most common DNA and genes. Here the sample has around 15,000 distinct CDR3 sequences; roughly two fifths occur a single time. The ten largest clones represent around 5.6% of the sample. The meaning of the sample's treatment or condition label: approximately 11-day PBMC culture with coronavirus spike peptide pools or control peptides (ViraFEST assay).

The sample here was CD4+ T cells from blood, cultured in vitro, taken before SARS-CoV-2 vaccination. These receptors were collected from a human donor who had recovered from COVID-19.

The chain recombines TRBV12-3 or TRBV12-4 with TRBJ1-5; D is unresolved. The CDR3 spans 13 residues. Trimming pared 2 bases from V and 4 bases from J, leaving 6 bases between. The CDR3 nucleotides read TGTGCCAGCAGTTTACGGCTGAATCAGCCCCAGCATTTT. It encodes CASSLRLNQPQHF.

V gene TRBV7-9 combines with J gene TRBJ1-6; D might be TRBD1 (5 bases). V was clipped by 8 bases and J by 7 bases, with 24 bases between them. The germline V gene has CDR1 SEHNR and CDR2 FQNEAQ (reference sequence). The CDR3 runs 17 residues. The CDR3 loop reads CASALVRGSDRNSPLHF. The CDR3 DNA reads TGTGCCAGCGCTTTGGTTCGGGGGTCAGACCGAAATTCACCCCTCCACTTT.

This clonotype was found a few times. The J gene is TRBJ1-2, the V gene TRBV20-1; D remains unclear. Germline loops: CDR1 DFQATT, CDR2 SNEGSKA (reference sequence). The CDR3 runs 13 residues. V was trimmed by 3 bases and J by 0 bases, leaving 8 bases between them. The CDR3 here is CSARVGPNYGYTF. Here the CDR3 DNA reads TGCAGTGCTAGGGTAGGGCCTAACTATGGCTACACCTTC.

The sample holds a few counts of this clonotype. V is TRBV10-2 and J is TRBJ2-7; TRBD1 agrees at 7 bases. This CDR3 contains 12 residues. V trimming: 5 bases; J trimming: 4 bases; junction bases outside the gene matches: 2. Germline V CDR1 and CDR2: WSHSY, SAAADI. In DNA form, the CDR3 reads TGCGCCAGCAGTTTACAGGGGTACGAGCAGTACTTC. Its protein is CASSLQGYEQYF.

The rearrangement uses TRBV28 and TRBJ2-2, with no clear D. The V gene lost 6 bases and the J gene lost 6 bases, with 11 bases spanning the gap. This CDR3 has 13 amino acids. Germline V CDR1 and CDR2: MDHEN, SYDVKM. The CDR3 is CASRTWRPGELFF. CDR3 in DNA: TGTGCCAGCAGGACCTGGCGACCCGGGGAGCTGTTTTTT.

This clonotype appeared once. The CDR3, as DNA: TGTGCCAGCAGTGAAAGTAAATCTTGGCCCCTTGTACACAATGAGCAGTTCTTC. Protein sequence: CASSESKSWPLVHNEQFF. The rearrangement uses TRBV2 and TRBJ2-1; no reliable D call. Per the germline V gene, CDR1 is SNHLY and CDR2 is FYNNEI. Deletions cut 2 bases from V and 5 bases from J, with 22 bases between. The length of the CDR3 is 18 residues.

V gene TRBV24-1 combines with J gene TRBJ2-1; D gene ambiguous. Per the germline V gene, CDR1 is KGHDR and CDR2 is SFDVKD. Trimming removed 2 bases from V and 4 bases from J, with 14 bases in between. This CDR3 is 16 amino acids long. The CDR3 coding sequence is TGTGCCACCAGTGATTCATATCAATCCTATTACAATGAGCAGTTCTTC. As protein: CATSDSYQSYYNEQFF.

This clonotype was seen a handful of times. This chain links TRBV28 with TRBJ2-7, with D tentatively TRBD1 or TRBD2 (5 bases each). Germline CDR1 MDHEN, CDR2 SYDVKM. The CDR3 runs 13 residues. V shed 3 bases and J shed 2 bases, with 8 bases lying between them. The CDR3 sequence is CASSFPGPYEQYF. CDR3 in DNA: TGTGCCAGCAGTTTTCCGGGGCCCTACGAGCAGTACTTC. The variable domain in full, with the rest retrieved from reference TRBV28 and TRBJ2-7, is DVKVTQSSRYLVKRTGEKVFLECVQDMDHENMFWYRQDPGLGLRLIYFSYDVKMKEKGDIPEGYSVSREKKERFSLILESASTNQTSMYLCASSFPGPYEQYFGPGTRLTVT.

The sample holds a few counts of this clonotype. The CDR3 DNA reads TGTGCCAGCAGTCTTAGGACCGTTTTGCACTATGGCTACACCTTC. Its translation is CASSLRTVLHYGYTF. The chain employs TRBV28 and TRBJ1-2; no clear D. Looked up from germline, CDR1 is MDHEN and CDR2 is SYDVKM. The CDR3 length is 15 residues. V shed 5 bases and J shed 3 bases, with 16 bases lying between them.

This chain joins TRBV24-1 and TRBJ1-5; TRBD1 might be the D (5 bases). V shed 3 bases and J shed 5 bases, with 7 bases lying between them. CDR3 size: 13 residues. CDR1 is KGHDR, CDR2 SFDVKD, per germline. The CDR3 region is CATSDRGDQPQHF. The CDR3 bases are TGTGCCACCAGTGATCGAGGGGATCAGCCCCAGCATTTT.

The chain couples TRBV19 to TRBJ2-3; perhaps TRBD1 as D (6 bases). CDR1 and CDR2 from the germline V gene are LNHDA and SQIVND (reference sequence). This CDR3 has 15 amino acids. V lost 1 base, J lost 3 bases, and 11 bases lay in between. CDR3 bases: TGTGCCAGTAGTATAGCTACAGGGTTAACAGATACGCAGTATTTT. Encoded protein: CASSIATGLTDTQYF.

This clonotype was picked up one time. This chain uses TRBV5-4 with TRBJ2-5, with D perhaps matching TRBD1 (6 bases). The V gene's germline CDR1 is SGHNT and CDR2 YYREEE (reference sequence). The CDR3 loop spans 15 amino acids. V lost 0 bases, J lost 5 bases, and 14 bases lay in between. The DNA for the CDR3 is TGTGCCAGCAGCTTGGATCAGGGGCTAAGTGAGACCCAGTACTTC. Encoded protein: CASSLDQGLSETQYF.

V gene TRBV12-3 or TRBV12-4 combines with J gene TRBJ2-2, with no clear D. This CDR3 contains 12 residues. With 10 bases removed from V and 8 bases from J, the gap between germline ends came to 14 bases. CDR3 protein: CATPLPTGELFF. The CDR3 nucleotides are TGTGCCACTCCCCTTCCTACAGGGGAGCTGTTTTTT.

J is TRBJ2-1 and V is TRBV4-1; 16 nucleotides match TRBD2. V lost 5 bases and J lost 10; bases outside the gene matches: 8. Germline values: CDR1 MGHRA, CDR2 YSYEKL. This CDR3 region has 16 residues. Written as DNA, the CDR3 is TGCGCCAGCAGCAAACGAGGGACTAGCGGGAGGGTAGAGCAGTTCTTC. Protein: CASSKRGTSGRVEQFF.

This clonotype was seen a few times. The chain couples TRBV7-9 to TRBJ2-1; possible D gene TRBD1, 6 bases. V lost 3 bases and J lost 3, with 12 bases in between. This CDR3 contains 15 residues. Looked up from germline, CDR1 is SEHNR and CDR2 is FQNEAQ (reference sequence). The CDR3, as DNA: TGTGCCAGCAGCTTCAGGGGCCAGGGCTACAATGAGCAGTTCTTC. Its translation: CASSFRGQGYNEQFF.

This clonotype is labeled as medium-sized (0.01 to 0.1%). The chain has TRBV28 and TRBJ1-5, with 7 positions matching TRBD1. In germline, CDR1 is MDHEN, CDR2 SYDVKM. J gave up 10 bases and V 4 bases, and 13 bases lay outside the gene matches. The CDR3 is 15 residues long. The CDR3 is CASSYDWTGGEPQHF. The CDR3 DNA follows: TGTGCCAGCAGTTACGATTGGACAGGCGGGGAACCCCAGCATTTT.

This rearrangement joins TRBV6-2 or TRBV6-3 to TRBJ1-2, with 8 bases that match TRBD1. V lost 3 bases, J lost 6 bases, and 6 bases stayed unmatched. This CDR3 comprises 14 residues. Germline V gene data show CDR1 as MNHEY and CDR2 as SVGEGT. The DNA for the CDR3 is TGTGCCAGCAGTTATCTCCAGGGGGCTAATGGCTACACCTTC. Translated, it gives CASSYLQGANGYTF.

The CDR3 nucleotides are TGTGCCAGCAGCTTAGTAGCGGGGGGCACAGATACGCAGTATTTT. This codes for CASSLVAGGTDTQYF. This chain uses TRBV7-2 with TRBJ2-3; 9 bases match TRBD2. V trimming: 1 base; J trimming: 1 base; junction bases outside the gene matches: 0. Germline V gene sequence: CDR1 SGHTA, CDR2 FQGNSA. The length of the CDR3 is 15 residues.